This is a list of T cell receptor beta chains from one sample in a study of shared clonotypes between healthy human individuals. The assay was immunoSEQ multiplex PCR, and TCRdb's table has in-frame clones only and misses some. The sample records over 300,000 clones, 87% being singletons. The sample was memory CD8+ T cells sorted from blood. The receptors were sampled from a man between 18 and 29 years old in good health. Each CDR3 is given with its conserved first and last residue. The order of the fields is clone size, J gene, V gene, D gene, CDR3 DNA, CDR3 protein. A D gene is named only where the DNA matches it firmly. Clone size appears in some rows only: once, few, many, or a class for an expanded clone.

clone size: NA; J gene: TRBJ1-4; V gene: TRBV30; D gene: NA; CDR3 DNA: TGTGCCTGGGGTCCAGGGACAACTAATGAAAAACTGTTTTTT; CDR3 protein: CAWGPGTTNEKLFF
clone size: NA; J gene: TRBJ1-1; V gene: TRBV9; D gene: NA; CDR3 DNA: TGTGCCAGCAGCGTAGTCTGGAACACTGAAGCTTTCTTT; CDR3 protein: CASSVVWNTEAFF
clone size: NA; J gene: TRBJ2-7; V gene: TRBV7-9; D gene: NA; CDR3 DNA: TGTGCCAGCAGTCCAATCCCTACTTACGAGCAGTACTTC; CDR3 protein: CASSPIPTYEQYF
clone size: NA; J gene: TRBJ2-5; V gene: TRBV7-9; D gene: TRBD1; CDR3 DNA: TGTGCCAGCAGCTTGTGGACAGGGTGGGGCCAAGAGACCCAGTACTTC; CDR3 protein: CASSLWTGWGQETQYF
clone size: NA; J gene: TRBJ1-2; V gene: TRBV30; D gene: NA; CDR3 DNA: TGTGCCTGGACCAACCCCTACTATGGCTACACCTTC; CDR3 protein: CAWTNPYYGYTF
clone size: many; J gene: TRBJ2-7; V gene: TRBV10-3; D gene: NA; CDR3 DNA: TGTGCCATCAGGGAGGGTTTCGGTCCCTACGAGCAGTACTTC; CDR3 protein: CAIREGFGPYEQYF
clone size: NA; J gene: TRBJ1-5; V gene: TRBV6-5; D gene: TRBD1; CDR3 DNA: TGTGCCAGCAGTCCCACAGGGGCCAATCAGCCCCAGCATTTT; CDR3 protein: CASSPTGANQPQHF
clone size: NA; J gene: TRBJ2-1; V gene: TRBV11-2; D gene: NA; CDR3 DNA: TGTGCCAGCAGCTTATCGGGGGACCGCTACAATGAGCAGTTCTTC; CDR3 protein: CASSLSGDRYNEQFF
clone size: NA; J gene: TRBJ2-1; V gene: TRBV29-1; D gene: TRBD2; CDR3 DNA: TGCAGCGTTAAGGGACTAGCGGGCTACAATGAGCAGTTCTTC; CDR3 protein: CSVKGLAGYNEQFF
clone size: NA; J gene: TRBJ2-7; V gene: TRBV7-9; D gene: TRBD1; CDR3 DNA: TGTGCCAGCAGCCGGGACAGTACTTCCTACGAGCAGTACTTC; CDR3 protein: CASSRDSTSYEQYF
clone size: NA; J gene: TRBJ2-6; V gene: TRBV5-6; D gene: NA; CDR3 DNA: TGTGCCAGCAGTTTCCCCAGGGGTTCTGGGGCCAACGTCCTGACTTTC; CDR3 protein: CASSFPRGSGANVLTF
clone size: few; J gene: TRBJ2-7; V gene: TRBV25-1; D gene: TRBD2; CDR3 DNA: TGTGCCAGCAGTGTGAGCGGGAGGCAGGTCTACGAGCAGTACTTC; CDR3 protein: CASSVSGRQVYEQYF
clone size: NA; J gene: TRBJ2-7; V gene: TRBV6-1; D gene: NA; CDR3 DNA: TGTGCCAGCAATCATAGGGGCCTCGGCTACGAGCAGTACTTC; CDR3 protein: CASNHRGLGYEQYF
clone size: NA; J gene: TRBJ1-1; V gene: TRBV21-1; D gene: NA; CDR3 DNA: TGTGCCAGCAGCATCCCTATAGGGGGCTTAACTGAAGCTTTCTTT; CDR3 protein: CASSIPIGGLTEAFF
clone size: NA; J gene: TRBJ2-1; V gene: TRBV9; D gene: NA; CDR3 DNA: TGTGCCAGCAGCGTAGAGGTTGGGAGTAATGAGCAGTTCTTC; CDR3 protein: CASSVEVGSNEQFF
clone size: once; J gene: TRBJ2-2; V gene: TRBV2; D gene: NA; CDR3 DNA: TGTGCCAGCAGCATCGAACACCCGGGTACCGGGGAGCTGTTTTTT; CDR3 protein: CASSIEHPGTGELFF
clone size: NA; J gene: TRBJ1-1; V gene: TRBV7-9; D gene: NA; CDR3 DNA: TGTGCCAGCAGCTGGGGGTCGGCTGAAGCTTTCTTT; CDR3 protein: CASSWGSAEAFF
clone size: NA; J gene: TRBJ2-7; V gene: TRBV29-1; D gene: TRBD1; CDR3 DNA: TGCAGCGTGCTTGGTTGGGACAGCCCCTACGAGCAGTACTTC; CDR3 protein: CSVLGWDSPYEQYF
clone size: NA; J gene: TRBJ2-1; V gene: TRBV30; D gene: NA; CDR3 DNA: TGTGCCTGGAGGTTGGCGCAGTTCTTC; CDR3 protein: CAWRLAQFF
clone size: NA; J gene: TRBJ2-7; V gene: TRBV19; D gene: NA; CDR3 DNA: TGTGCCAGTAGTTCCCAGTGGGGAGCCTCCTACGAGCAGTACTTC; CDR3 protein: CASSSQWGASYEQYF
clone size: NA; J gene: TRBJ1-1; V gene: TRBV7-9; D gene: NA; CDR3 DNA: TGTGCCCCGGGGGCGACACCCGATTTGAACACTGAAGCTTTCTTT; CDR3 protein: CAPGATPDLNTEAFF
clone size: NA; J gene: TRBJ2-3; V gene: TRBV4-1; D gene: TRBD1; CDR3 DNA: TGCGCCAGCGGGATTCGGACAGGGGCAGATACGCAGTATTTT; CDR3 protein: CASGIRTGADTQYF
clone size: NA; J gene: TRBJ1-1; V gene: TRBV19; D gene: NA; CDR3 DNA: TGTGCCAGTAGTATCCCCCCGGGGACTGAAGCTTTCTTT; CDR3 protein: CASSIPPGTEAFF
clone size: NA; J gene: TRBJ2-2; V gene: TRBV15; D gene: TRBD1; CDR3 DNA: TGTGCCACCAGCAGGTTTAAGACAGGGCCAGCGAACACCGGGGAGCTGTTTTTT; CDR3 protein: CATSRFKTGPANTGELFF
clone size: once; J gene: TRBJ1-1; V gene: TRBV6-5; D gene: NA; CDR3 DNA: TGTGCCAGCAGTTACCTGCGAACCGGCGAAGCTTTCTTT; CDR3 protein: CASSYLRTGEAFF
clone size: NA; J gene: TRBJ2-7; V gene: TRBV4-3; D gene: NA; CDR3 DNA: TGCGCCAGCAGCCAAGATAGGGGGTACGAGCAGTACTTC; CDR3 protein: CASSQDRGYEQYF
clone size: NA; J gene: TRBJ1-3; V gene: TRBV29-1; D gene: NA; CDR3 DNA: TGCAGCGTTGCAGTCAGCTCTGGAAACACCATATATTTT; CDR3 protein: CSVAVSSGNTIYF
clone size: NA; J gene: TRBJ2-1; V gene: TRBV2; D gene: NA; CDR3 DNA: TGTGCCAGCAGTGAAATTGGTGGGCTTGAGCAGTTCTTC; CDR3 protein: CASSEIGGLEQFF
clone size: once; J gene: TRBJ2-7; V gene: TRBV28; D gene: NA; CDR3 DNA: TGTGCCAGCAGTTTAATAGGGGGATCAATATACTACGAGCAGTACTTC; CDR3 protein: CASSLIGGSIYYEQYF
clone size: NA; J gene: TRBJ2-7; V gene: TRBV27; D gene: NA; CDR3 DNA: TGTGCCAGCAGCCTGACAGATCCTACCTACGAGCAGTACTTC; CDR3 protein: CASSLTDPTYEQYF
clone size: NA; J gene: TRBJ1-2; V gene: TRBV28; D gene: NA; CDR3 DNA: TGTGCCAGCAGTTTACGAGCGGGTGGGGATGGCTACACCTTC; CDR3 protein: CASSLRAGGDGYTF
clone size: NA; J gene: TRBJ2-7; V gene: TRBV27; D gene: TRBD2; CDR3 DNA: TGTGCCAGCAGGGGACTACCAAACCTCTACGAGCAGTACTTC; CDR3 protein: CASRGLPNLYEQYF
clone size: NA; J gene: TRBJ2-7; V gene: TRBV13; D gene: TRBD2; CDR3 DNA: TGTGCCAGCAGCTCAGGACTAGCGGGAGAGATCTACGAGCAGTACTTC; CDR3 protein: CASSSGLAGEIYEQYF
clone size: NA; J gene: TRBJ2-2; V gene: TRBV28; D gene: TRBD2; CDR3 DNA: TGTGCCAGCAGTTCAGCGGGGCCTTACACCGGGGAGCTGTTTTTT; CDR3 protein: CASSSAGPYTGELFF
clone size: NA; J gene: TRBJ1-3; V gene: TRBV18; D gene: NA; CDR3 DNA: TGTGCCAGCTCACCAGACGGCTACCCGTCTGGAAACACCATATATTTT; CDR3 protein: CASSPDGYPSGNTIYF
clone size: NA; J gene: TRBJ2-2; V gene: TRBV27; D gene: NA; CDR3 DNA: TGTGCCAGTCAATGGGGTGGCACCGGGGAGCTGTTTTTT; CDR3 protein: CASQWGGTGELFF
clone size: NA; J gene: TRBJ2-3; V gene: TRBV5-6; D gene: NA; CDR3 DNA: TGTGCCAGCAGCGACGCCCCTAGAGGGGAACTGACAGATACGCAGTATTTT; CDR3 protein: CASSDAPRGELTDTQYF
clone size: few; J gene: TRBJ1-2; V gene: TRBV5-8; D gene: TRBD1; CDR3 DNA: TGTGCCAGCAGTGACAGGGGAGGTGACTATGGCTACACCTTC; CDR3 protein: CASSDRGGDYGYTF
clone size: NA; J gene: TRBJ1-1; V gene: TRBV30; D gene: NA; CDR3 DNA: TGTGCCTGGACCGCAAGTGGTACCACTGAAGCTTTCTTT; CDR3 protein: CAWTASGTTEAFF
clone size: once; J gene: TRBJ1-1; V gene: TRBV9; D gene: NA; CDR3 DNA: TGTGCCAGCAGCGCCTACTATGGGGGAGCGAACACTGAAGCTTTCTTT; CDR3 protein: CASSAYYGGANTEAFF
clone size: few; J gene: TRBJ2-2; V gene: TRBV5-4; D gene: NA; CDR3 DNA: TGTGCCAGCAGCACCAGGGACGGGGAGCTGTTTTTT; CDR3 protein: CASSTRDGELFF
clone size: NA; J gene: TRBJ1-1; V gene: TRBV14; D gene: NA; CDR3 DNA: TGTGCCAGCAGCCTAAACAGCGCTTTGAACACTGAAGCTTTCTTT; CDR3 protein: CASSLNSALNTEAFF
clone size: NA; J gene: TRBJ2-7; V gene: TRBV13; D gene: TRBD2; CDR3 DNA: TGTGCCAGCAGCGCACTAGCGGGAGATGGACTATACGAGCAGTACTTC; CDR3 protein: CASSALAGDGLYEQYF
clone size: NA; J gene: TRBJ2-7; V gene: TRBV5-1; D gene: NA; CDR3 DNA: TGCGCCAGCAGCTTGCTAACCTCTGGGTACGAGCAGTACTTC; CDR3 protein: CASSLLTSGYEQYF
clone size: NA; J gene: TRBJ1-6; V gene: TRBV5-1; D gene: TRBD1; CDR3 DNA: TGCGCCAGCAGCTTCCTACAGGGGGCGGAATCACCCCTCCACTTT; CDR3 protein: CASSFLQGAESPLHF
clone size: NA; J gene: TRBJ1-1; V gene: TRBV4-1; D gene: TRBD1; CDR3 DNA: TGCGCCAGCAGCCTCGTCTCCGGGACAGAGGATGAAGCTTTCTTT; CDR3 protein: CASSLVSGTEDEAFF
clone size: NA; J gene: TRBJ2-3; V gene: TRBV13; D gene: TRBD2; CDR3 DNA: TGTGCCAGCAGCTTTCCCAGCGGGAGCGTGGCAGATACGCAGTATTTT; CDR3 protein: CASSFPSGSVADTQYF
clone size: NA; J gene: TRBJ1-6; V gene: TRBV5-6; D gene: NA; CDR3 DNA: TGTGCCAGCAGCGCCTGGAGCTCCTATAATTCACCCCTCCACTTT; CDR3 protein: CASSAWSSYNSPLHF
clone size: NA; J gene: TRBJ2-3; V gene: TRBV28; D gene: NA; CDR3 DNA: TGTGCCAGCAGTTCCGCAGATACGCAGTATTTT; CDR3 protein: CASSSADTQYF
clone size: NA; J gene: TRBJ1-2; V gene: TRBV29-1; D gene: NA; CDR3 DNA: TGCAGCGCCTGGGGGGGATATGGCTACACCTTC; CDR3 protein: CSAWGGYGYTF